This T cell receptor (beta chain) was captured in a study of CD8+CD57+ T cells in acquired aplastic anemia. CDR3 and TCR beta VDJ profiling relied on genomic DNA as the template. TCRdb fed the reads into MiXCR, producing one record per CDR3 protein. Of 95,000 to 150,000 distinct CDR3 sequences in the sample, almost 40% were seen once. Only patients with CD8+CD57+ cell expansion on flow cytometry were chosen for sequencing. The V and J ends lost 9 bases and 8 bases, in that order; junction bases with no gene match: 11. Looked up from germline, CDR1 is LNHDA and CDR2 is SQIVND (reference sequence). The CDR3 consists of 14 residues.

This chain joins TRBV19 and TRBJ1-4, with 8 nucleotides matching TRBD1. This sequence was found in a human donor with aplastic anemia. The sequencing input was sorted CD4+, CD8+, or CD8+CD57+ T cells (not recorded which) from PBMCs. The DNA of the CDR3 is TGTGCCAGCAGCGAGAGGACAGGGAGGGAAAAACTGTTTTTT. This gives the protein CASSERTGREKLFF.